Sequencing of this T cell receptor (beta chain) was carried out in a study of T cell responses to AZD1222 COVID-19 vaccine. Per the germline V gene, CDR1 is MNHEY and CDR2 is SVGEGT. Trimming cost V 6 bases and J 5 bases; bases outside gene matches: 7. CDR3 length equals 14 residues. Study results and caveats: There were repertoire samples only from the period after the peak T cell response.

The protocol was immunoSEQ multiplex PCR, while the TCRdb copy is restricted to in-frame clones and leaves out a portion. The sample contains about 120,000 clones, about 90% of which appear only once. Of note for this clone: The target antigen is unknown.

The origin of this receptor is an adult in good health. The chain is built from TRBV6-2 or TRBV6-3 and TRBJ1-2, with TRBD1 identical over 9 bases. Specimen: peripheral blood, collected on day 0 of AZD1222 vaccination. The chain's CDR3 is CASSLQGARYGYTF. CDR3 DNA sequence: TGTGCCAGCAGCCTACAGGGGGCGCGGTATGGCTACACCTTC.